This T cell receptor beta chain was retrieved from a study of response to subunit inactivated influenza vaccine (dated by TCRdb to the late 2010s). About the study as a whole: The study used deep quantitative T cell receptor repertoire profiling to track responses to a trivalent subunit inactivated influenza vaccine.

Results the study describes overall, beyond this receptor: The authors proposed that each seasonal influenza vaccination may bring in only a limited number of new T cells.

The library was built by means of RT-PCR. TCRdb records Illumina HiSeq 2500 as the sequencer. The raw public data were reprocessed by TCRdb itself: fastp quality trimming at Q25, MiXCR clonotype calling, in-frame beta chains only. Every distinct CDR3 protein forms one entry, paired with its most common genes and DNA. The sample yields roughly 500,000 distinct CDR3 sequences; 16% were counted once. Of the sample, less than 4% is held by the ten largest clones. The germline V gene sets CDR1 to ENHRY and CDR2 to SYGVKD. From its cysteine to its phenylalanine, the CDR3 spans 13 amino acids. Only the CDR3 DNA stays, 39 bases, in frame from base 1. V loses 4 bases at its end and J loses 3 bases; junction bases beyond the gene matches: 2. The table lists this clonotype with a few counts. Its antigen specificity is not known. No base quality values were provided; no much bigger clone lies one nucleotide off.

The origin of this receptor is a man aged 45 to 70 who received an inactivated influenza vaccine. Donor details come from another sample of the same person, matched by shared clones. Sample: CD4+ T cells sorted from PBMCs, taken around 25 months after vaccination. Recombination connected TRBV10-3 to TRBJ2-5; TRBD1 aligns with 7 central bases. The CDR3 region has the sequence CAISVGQEETQYF. In nucleotides, the sequence is TGTGCCATCAGTGTAGGACAGGAAGAGACCCAGTACTTC.